This TCR beta chain was sequenced in a study of regulatory T cells in long-lasting Graves disease. Study findings and constraints: Persistent patients had more shared public clonotypes (around 2,500) than new patients (about 900). Persistent disease was associated with favored TRBV28 usage and with favored use of TRBJ1-2 and TRBJ2-5.

This clonotype was seen repeatedly, ten times or more. What it binds is not known. Time point specified: newly diagnosed GD, antithyroid drugs for less than 3 months. There was RNA extracted from PBMCs, and the TCR library was made from it. The peripheral blood volume drawn was approximately 9 milliliters, and it was collected into EDTA tubes. Sequencing libraries for TCR beta were prepared with iRepertoire HTBI primers and Arm-PCR of CDR3 regions. TCRdb re-called the multiplex PCR reads with MiXCR, one entry per CDR3 protein. This sample yields 450,000 to 500,000 distinct CDR3 sequences, of which roughly 15% are seen a single time; less than 15% belongs to the top ten. This CDR3 spans 16 amino acids. Germline CDR1 reads MDHEN; CDR2 reads SYDVKM. Trimming removed 6 bases from V and 10 bases from J; junction bases left unmatched: 17. In addition, the sample was reused for a study of T cells in Graves' hyperthyroidism and ophthalmopathy. This second study notes: With a duration under 2 months, the hyperthyroidism was newly diagnosed in patients aged 18 to 65.

The starting material was peripheral blood mononuclear cells (PBMCs), obtained at new diagnosis, from a patient treated with antithyroid drugs. This chain connects TRBV28 to TRBJ2-1, with TRBD2 matching 8 bases. This TCR was recovered from a middle-aged man with Graves disease. The CDR3 DNA sequence: TGTGCCAGCAGCCCGCCAGGTGAGCGGGAGAAGAACGAGCAGTTCTTC. Translated, it gives CASSPPGEREKNEQFF.